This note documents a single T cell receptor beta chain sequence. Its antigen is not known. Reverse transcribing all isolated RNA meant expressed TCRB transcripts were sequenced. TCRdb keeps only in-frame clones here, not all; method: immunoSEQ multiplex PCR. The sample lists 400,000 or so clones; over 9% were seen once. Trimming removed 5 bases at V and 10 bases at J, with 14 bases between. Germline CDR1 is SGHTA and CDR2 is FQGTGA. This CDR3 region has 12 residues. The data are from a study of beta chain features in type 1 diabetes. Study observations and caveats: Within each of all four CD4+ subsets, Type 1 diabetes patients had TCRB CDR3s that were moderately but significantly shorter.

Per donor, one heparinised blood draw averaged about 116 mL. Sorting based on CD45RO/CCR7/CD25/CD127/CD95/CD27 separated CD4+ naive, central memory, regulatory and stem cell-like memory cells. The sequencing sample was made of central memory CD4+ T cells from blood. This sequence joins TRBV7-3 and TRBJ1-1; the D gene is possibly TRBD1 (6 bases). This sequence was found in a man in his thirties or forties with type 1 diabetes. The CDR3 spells CASSPGGPGAFF. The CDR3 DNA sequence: TGTGCCAGCAGCCCCGGGGGGCCCGGAGCTTTCTTT.